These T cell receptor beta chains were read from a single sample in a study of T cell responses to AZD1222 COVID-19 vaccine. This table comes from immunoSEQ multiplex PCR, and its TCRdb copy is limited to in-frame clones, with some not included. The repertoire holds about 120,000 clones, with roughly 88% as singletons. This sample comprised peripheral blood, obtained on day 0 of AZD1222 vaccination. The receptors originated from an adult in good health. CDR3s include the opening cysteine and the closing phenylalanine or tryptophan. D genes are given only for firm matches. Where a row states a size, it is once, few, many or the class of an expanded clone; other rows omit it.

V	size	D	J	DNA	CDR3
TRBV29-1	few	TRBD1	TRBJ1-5	TGCAGCGTATCAGGGGGCACGGGCAATCAGCCCCAGCATTTT	CSVSGGTGNQPQHF
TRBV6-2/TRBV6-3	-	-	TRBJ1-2	TGTGCCAGCAGTTACGGTTCATCGCGGGGCTACACCTTC	CASSYGSSRGYTF
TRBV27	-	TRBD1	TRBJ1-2	TGTGCCAGCAGCGAAGGACAGGGCCGCTATGGCTACACCTTC	CASSEGQGRYGYTF
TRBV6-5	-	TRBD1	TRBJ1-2	TGTGCCAGCAGACTAACCGGGACAGGGCCTTATGGCTACACCTTC	CASRLTGTGPYGYTF
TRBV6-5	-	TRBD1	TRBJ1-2	TGTGCCAGCAGCAAGGACAGGGCTTATGGCTACACCTTC	CASSKDRAYGYTF
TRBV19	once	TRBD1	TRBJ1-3	TGTGCCAGTAGCCACCGACAGGGATCGAGCTCTGGAAACACCATATATTTT	CASSHRQGSSSGNTIYF
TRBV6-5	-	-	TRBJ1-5	TGTGCCAGCAGTCGGCAGCCCGATCAGCCCCAGCATTTT	CASSRQPDQPQHF
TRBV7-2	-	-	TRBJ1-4	TGTGCCAGCAGCCCAATTCCGGGGGCTGCTAATGAAAAACTGTTTTTT	CASSPIPGAANEKLFF
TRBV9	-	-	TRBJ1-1	TGTGCCAGCAGCGGCGGGGGGACGGCGTTGAGTGAAGCTTTCTTT	CASSGGGTALSEAFF
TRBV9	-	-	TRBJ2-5	TGTGCCAGCAGCGTAGAGCAGGGGCTCGAGGGCCAAGAGACCCAGTACTTC	CASSVEQGLEGQETQYF
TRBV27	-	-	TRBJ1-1	TGTGCCAGCAGTTTCGCGGTTAGGAACACTGAAGCTTTCTTT	CASSFAVRNTEAFF
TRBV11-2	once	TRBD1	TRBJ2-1	TGTGCCAGCAGCTCCGTAAGGGACAGGGTAAATGAGCAGTTCTTC	CASSSVRDRVNEQFF
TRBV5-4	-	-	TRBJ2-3	TGTGCCAGCAGCTTAATGGGAGACGCTACAGATACGCAGTATTTT	CASSLMGDATDTQYF
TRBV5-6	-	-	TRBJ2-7	TGTGCCAGCAGCTTGATGGGGGCAGAAAGGGTCTACGAGCAGTACTTC	CASSLMGAERVYEQYF
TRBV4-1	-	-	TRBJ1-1	TGCGCCAGCAGCCAAGATGAGTGGCAGTTGAACACTGAAGCTTTCTTT	CASSQDEWQLNTEAFF
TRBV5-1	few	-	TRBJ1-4	TGCGCCAGCAGCTTGTCGGGCAGTTTTAATGAAAAACTGTTTTTT	CASSLSGSFNEKLFF
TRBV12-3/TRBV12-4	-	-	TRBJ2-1	TGTGCCAGCAGTTCCTTCGACGACAATGAGCAGTTCTTC	CASSSFDDNEQFF
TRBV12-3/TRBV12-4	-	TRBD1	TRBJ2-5	TGTGCCAGCCGAGGACAGGGGGTTATGACCCAGTACTTC	CASRGQGVMTQYF
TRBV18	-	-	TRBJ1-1	TGTGCCAGCTCACCCCTTTCATCCCATTACACTGAAGCTTTCTTT	CASSPLSSHYTEAFF
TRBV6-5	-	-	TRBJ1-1	TGTGCCAGCAGTTCCAGAGTTGAAGCTTTCTTT	CASSSRVEAFF
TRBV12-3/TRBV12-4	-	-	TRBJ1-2	TGTGCCAGCAGTTTTCGGGGGGGCTATGGCTACACCTTC	CASSFRGGYGYTF
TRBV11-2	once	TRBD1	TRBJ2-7	TGTGCCAGCAGCTTAGCAGGGTTTAGGGGGCCCACACCAGACGAGCAGTACTTC	CASSLAGFRGPTPDEQYF
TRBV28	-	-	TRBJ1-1	TGTGCCAGCAGTTTCCCCGGGACCGTTCCTGGAGCTTTCTTT	CASSFPGTVPGAFF
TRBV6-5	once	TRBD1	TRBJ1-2	TGTGCCAGCAGTTACTCGGGGCTGGACAGGGGGCAAGGCTACACCTTC	CASSYSGLDRGQGYTF
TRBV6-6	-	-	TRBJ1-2	TGTGCCAGCAGTTCCCGACCCGGGAACCCCTATGGCTACACCTTC	CASSSRPGNPYGYTF
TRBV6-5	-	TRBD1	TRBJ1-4	TGTGCCAGCAGTCGACAGGGGACGAATGAAAAACTGTTTTTT	CASSRQGTNEKLFF
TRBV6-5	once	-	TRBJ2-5	TGTGCCAGCAGTCCCCCGGGGCGGCGCGAGACCCAGTACTTC	CASSPPGRRETQYF
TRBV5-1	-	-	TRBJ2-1	TGCGCCAGCAGCTCCACAGTCCGGGGCGAAGAGCAGTTCTTC	CASSSTVRGEEQFF
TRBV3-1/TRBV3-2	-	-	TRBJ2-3	TGTGCCAGCAGCGGGACCTCTACCACAGATACGCAGTATTTT	CASSGTSTTDTQYF